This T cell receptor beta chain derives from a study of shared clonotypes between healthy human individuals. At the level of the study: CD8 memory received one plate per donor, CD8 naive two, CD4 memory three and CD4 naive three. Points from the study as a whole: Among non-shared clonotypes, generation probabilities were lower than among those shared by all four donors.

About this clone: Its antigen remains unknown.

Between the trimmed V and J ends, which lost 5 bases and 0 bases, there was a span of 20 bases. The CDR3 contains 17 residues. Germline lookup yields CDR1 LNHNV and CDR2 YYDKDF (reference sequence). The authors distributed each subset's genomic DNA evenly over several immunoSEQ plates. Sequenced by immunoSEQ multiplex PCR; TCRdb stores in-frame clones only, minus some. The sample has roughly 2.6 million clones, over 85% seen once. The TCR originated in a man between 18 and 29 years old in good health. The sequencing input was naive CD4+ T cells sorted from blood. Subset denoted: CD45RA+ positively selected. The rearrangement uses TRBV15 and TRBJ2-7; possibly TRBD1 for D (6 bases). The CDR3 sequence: CATSGLLTGTSSYEQYF. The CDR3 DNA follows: TGTGCCACCAGCGGACTCCTGACAGGAACGAGCTCCTACGAGCAGTACTTC.